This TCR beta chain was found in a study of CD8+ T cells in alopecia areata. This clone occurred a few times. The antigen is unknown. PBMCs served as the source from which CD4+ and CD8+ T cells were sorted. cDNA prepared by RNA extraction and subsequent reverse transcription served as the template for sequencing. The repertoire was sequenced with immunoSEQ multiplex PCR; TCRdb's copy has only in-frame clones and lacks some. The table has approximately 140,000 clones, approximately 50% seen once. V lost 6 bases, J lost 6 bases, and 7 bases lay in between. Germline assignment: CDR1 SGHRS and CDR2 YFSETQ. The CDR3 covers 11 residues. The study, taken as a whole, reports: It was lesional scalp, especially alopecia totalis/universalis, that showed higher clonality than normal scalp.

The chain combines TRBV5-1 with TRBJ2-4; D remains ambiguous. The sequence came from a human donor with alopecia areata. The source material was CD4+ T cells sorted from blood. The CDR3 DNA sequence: TGCGCCAGCACAGACGGAAACATTCAGTACTTC. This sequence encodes CASTDGNIQYF.